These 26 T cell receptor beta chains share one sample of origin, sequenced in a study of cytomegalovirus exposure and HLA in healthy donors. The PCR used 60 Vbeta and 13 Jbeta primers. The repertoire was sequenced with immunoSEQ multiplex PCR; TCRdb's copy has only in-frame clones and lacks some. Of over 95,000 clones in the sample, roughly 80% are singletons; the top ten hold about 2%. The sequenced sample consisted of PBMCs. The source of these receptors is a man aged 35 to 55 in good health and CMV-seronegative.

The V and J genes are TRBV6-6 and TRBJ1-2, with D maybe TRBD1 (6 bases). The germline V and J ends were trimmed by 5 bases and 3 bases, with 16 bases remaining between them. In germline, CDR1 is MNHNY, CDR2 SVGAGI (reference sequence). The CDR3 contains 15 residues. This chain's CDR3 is CASSPLAGADYGYTF. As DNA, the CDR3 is TGTGCCAGCAGTCCCCTTGCGGGGGCGGACTATGGCTACACCTTC.

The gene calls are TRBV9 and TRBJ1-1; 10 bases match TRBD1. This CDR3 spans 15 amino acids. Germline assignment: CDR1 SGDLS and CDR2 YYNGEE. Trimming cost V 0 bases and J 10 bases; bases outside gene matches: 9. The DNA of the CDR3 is TGTGCCAGCAGCGTAGTGACAGGGGGCGCGGACTCAGCTTTCTTT. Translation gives CASSVVTGGADSAFF.

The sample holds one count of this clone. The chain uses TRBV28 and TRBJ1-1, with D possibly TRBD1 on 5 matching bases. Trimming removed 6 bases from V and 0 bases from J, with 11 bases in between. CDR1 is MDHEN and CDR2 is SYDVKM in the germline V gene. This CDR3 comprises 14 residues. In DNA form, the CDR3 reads TGTGCCAGCAGGGTAGACAGACTGAACACTGAAGCTTTCTTT. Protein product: CASRVDRLNTEAFF.

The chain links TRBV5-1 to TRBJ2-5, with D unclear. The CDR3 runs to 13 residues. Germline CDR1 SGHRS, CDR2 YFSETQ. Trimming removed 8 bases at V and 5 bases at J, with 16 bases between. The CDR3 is CASRPGPRETQYF. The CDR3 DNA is TGCGCCAGTAGGCCCGGCCCTAGGGAGACCCAGTACTTC.

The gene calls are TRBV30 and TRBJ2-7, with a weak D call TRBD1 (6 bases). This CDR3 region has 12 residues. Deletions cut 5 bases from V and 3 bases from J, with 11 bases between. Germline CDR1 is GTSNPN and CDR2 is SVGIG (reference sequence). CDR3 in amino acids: CAWELDSYEQYF. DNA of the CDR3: TGTGCCTGGGAATTGGACAGCTACGAGCAGTACTTC.

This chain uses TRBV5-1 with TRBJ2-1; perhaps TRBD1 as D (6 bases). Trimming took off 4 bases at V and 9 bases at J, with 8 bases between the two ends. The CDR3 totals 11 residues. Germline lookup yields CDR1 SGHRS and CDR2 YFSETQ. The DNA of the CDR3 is TGCGCCAGCAGCCCGGACAGTGAGCAGTTCTTC. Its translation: CASSPDSEQFF.

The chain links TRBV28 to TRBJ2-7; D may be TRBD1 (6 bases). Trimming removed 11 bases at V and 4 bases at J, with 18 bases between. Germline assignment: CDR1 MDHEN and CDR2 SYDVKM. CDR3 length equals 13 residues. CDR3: CALGAPSNYEQYF. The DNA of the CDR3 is TGTGCCCTGGGGGCCCCTTCCAATTACGAGCAGTACTTC.

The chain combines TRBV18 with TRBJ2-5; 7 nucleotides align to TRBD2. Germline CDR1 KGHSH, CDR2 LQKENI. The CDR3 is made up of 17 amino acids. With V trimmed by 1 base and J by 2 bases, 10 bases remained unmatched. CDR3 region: CASSPRPGGSYQETQYF. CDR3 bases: TGTGCCAGCTCACCACGCCCTGGCGGGAGTTATCAAGAGACCCAGTACTTC.

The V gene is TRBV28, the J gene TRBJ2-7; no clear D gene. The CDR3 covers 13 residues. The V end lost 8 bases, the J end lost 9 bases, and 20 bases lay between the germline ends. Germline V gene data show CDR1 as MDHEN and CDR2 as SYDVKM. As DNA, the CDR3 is TGTGCCAGCCGGTATACCGGCCGGGTTGCGCAGTACTTC. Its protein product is CASRYTGRVAQYF.

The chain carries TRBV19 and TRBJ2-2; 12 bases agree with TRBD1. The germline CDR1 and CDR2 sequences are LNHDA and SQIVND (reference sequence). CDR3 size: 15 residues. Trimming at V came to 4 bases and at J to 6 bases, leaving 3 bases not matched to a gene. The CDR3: CASSKGQGAPGELFF. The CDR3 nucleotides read TGTGCCAGTAGTAAGGGACAGGGGGCGCCCGGGGAGCTGTTTTTT.

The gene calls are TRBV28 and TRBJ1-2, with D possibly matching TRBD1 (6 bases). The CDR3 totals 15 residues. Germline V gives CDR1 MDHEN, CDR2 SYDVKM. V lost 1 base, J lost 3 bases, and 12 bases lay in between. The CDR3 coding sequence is TGTGCCAGCAGTTTATCCGCGGGGGCCTACTATGGCTACACCTTC. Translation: CASSLSAGAYYGYTF.

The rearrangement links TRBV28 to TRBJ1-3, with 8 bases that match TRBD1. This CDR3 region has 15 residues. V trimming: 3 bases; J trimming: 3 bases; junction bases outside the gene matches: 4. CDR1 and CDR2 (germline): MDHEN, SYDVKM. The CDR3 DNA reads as TGTGCCAGCAGTTTCCTACAGGGGGGTGGAAACACCATATATTTT. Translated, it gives CASSFLQGGGNTIYF. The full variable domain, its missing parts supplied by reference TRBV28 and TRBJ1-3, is DVKVTQSSRYLVKRTGEKVFLECVQDMDHENMFWYRQDPGLGLRLIYFSYDVKMKEKGDIPEGYSVSREKKERFSLILESASTNQTSMYLCASSFLQGGGNTIYFGEGSWLTVV.

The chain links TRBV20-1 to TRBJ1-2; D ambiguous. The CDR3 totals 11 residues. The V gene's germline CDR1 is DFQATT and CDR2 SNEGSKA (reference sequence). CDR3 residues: CSPQTNYGYTF. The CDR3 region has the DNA TGCAGCCCTCAGACTAACTATGGCTACACCTTC.

In nucleotides, the CDR3 is TGTGCCAGCAGCTTTTCCGGGAGTGGCTCCTACGAGCAGTACTTC. Translated, it gives CASSFSGSGSYEQYF. The chain uses TRBV5-4 and TRBJ2-7; weak D call: TRBD2 (6 bases). Between the trimmed V and J ends, which lost 2 bases and 0 bases, there was a span of 12 bases. This CDR3 is 15 amino acids long. Germline CDR1 and CDR2: SGHNT and YYREEE (reference sequence).

This CDR3 is CASSTRSSNIQYF. The DNA for the CDR3 is TGTGCCAGTAGTACTAGAAGTTCGAACATTCAGTACTTC. The V call is TRBV19, the J call TRBJ2-4; D is unresolved. Looked up from germline, CDR1 is LNHDA and CDR2 is SQIVND (reference sequence). The CDR3 runs to 13 residues. Trimming removed 4 bases at V and 7 bases at J, with 11 bases between. Full variable domain (missing parts from reference TRBV19 and TRBJ2-4): DGGITQSPKYLFRKEGQNVTLSCEQNLNHDAMYWYRQDPGQGLRLIYYSQIVNDFQKGDIAEGYSVSREKKESFPLTVTSAQKNPTAFYLCASSTRSSNIQYFGAGTRLSVL.

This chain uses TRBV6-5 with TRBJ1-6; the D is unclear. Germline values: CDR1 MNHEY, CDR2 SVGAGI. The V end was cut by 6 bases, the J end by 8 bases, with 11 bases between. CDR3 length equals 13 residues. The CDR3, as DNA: TGTGCCAGCAGGAGAGACTTTGATTCACCCCTCCACTTT. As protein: CASRRDFDSPLHF.

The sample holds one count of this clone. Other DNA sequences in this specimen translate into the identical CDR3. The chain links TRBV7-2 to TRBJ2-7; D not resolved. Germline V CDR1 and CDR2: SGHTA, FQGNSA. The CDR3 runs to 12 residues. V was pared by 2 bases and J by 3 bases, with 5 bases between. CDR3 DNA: TGTGCCAGCAGCTTAAGAGGCTACGAGCAGTACTTC. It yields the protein CASSLRGYEQYF.

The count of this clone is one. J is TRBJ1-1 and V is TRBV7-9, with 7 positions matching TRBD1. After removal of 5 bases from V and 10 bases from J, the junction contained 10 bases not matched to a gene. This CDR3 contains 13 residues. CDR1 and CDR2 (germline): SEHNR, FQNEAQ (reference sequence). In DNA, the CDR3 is TGTGCCAGCAGCGGATACAGGGGCTTGGGAGCTTTCTTT. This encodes CASSGYRGLGAFF. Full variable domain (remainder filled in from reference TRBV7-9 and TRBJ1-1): DTGVSQNPRHKITKRGQNVTFRCDPISEHNRLYWYRQTLGQGPEFLTYFQNEAQLEKSRLLSDRFSAERPKGSFSTLEIQRTEQGDSAMYLCASSGYRGLGAFFGQGTRLTVV.

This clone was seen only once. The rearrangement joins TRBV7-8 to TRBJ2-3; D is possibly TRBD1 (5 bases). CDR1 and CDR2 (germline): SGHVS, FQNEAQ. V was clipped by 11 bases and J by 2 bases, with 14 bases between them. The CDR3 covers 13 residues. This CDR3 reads CAGTGSPTDTQYF. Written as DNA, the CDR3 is TGTGCCGGAACAGGTTCCCCCACAGATACGCAGTATTTT.

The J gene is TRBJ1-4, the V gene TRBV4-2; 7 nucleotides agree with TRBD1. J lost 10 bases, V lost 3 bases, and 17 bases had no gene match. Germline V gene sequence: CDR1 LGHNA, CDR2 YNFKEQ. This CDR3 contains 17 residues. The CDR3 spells CASSQGDDRVGRGKLFF. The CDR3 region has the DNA TGTGCCAGCAGCCAGGGGGACGACAGGGTGGGCAGGGGAAAACTGTTTTTT.

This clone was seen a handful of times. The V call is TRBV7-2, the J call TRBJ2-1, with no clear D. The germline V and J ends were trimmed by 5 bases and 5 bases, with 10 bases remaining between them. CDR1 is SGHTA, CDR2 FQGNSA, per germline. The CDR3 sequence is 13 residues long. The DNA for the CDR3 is TGTGCCAGCAGCGACTTCTACCACAATGAGCAGTTCTTC. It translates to CASSDFYHNEQFF.

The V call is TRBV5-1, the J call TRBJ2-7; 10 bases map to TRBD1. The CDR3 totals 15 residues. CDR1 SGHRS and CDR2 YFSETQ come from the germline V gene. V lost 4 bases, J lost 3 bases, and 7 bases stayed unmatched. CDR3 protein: CASSPTGGVYYEQYF. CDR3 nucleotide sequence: TGCGCCAGCAGCCCGACAGGGGGCGTTTACTACGAGCAGTACTTC.

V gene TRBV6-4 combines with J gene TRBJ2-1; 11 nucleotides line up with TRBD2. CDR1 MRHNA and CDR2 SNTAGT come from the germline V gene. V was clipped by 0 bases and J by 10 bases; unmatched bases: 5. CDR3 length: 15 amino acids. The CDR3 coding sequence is TGTGCCAGCAGTGACTCTCTAGCGGGAGGTGACGAGCAGTTCTTC. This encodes CASSDSLAGGDEQFF.

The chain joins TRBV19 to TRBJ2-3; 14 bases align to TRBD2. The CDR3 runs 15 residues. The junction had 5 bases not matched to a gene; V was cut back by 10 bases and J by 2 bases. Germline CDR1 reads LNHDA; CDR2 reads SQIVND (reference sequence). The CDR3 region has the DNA TGTGCCACCTCGGGACTAGCGGGGGACACAGATACGCAGTATTTT. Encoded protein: CATSGLAGDTDTQYF.

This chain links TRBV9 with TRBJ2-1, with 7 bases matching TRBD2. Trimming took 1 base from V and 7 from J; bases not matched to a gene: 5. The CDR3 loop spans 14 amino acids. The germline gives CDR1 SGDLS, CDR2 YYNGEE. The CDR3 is CASSVNGGGNEQFF. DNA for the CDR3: TGTGCCAGCAGCGTAAATGGCGGGGGAAATGAGCAGTTCTTC.

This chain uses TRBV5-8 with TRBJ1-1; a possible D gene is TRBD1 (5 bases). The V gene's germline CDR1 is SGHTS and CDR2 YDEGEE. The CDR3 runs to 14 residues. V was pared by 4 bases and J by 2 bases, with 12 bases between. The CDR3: CASSKDITNTEAFF. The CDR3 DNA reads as TGTGCCAGCAGCAAGGACATAACCAACACTGAAGCTTTCTTT.